Presented here are 29 T cell receptor beta chains from one specimen sequenced in a study of blood T cell repertoires in COVID-19. Assay: immunoSEQ multiplex PCR; the TCRdb copy retains only in-frame clones and omits some. The sample contains more than 150,000 clones, around 80% of which appear only once. Specimen: PBMCs or T cells enriched from blood (not recorded which). Receptor source: a woman in her sixties or seventies who had recovered from COVID-19.

The rearrangement uses TRBV27 and TRBJ1-6, with a tentative D call TRBD1 (6 bases). The V gene lost 6 bases and the J gene lost 0 bases, with 12 bases spanning the gap. Germline-derived CDR1 and CDR2 are MNHEY and SMNVEV (reference sequence). The CDR3 is made up of 16 amino acids. The CDR3 nucleotides read TGTGCCAGCAGAAAGCAGGGGAGCTCCTATAATTCACCCCTCCACTTT. Protein: CASRKQGSSYNSPLHF.

This clone appeared a single time. The CDR3 is CASSSGQGANSPLHF. For the CDR3, the DNA is TGTGCCAGCAGCTCGGGACAGGGAGCCAATTCACCCCTCCACTTT. The chain joins TRBV7-8 to TRBJ1-6; 9 nucleotides agree with TRBD1. CDR3 length: 15 residues. V gave up 4 bases and J gave up 7 bases; unmatched junction bases: 5. Germline CDR1 reads SGHVS; CDR2 reads FQNEAQ.

This chain connects TRBV6-2 or TRBV6-3 to TRBJ2-2, with unresolved D. This CDR3 is 15 amino acids long. CDR1 is MNHEY and CDR2 is SVGEGT in the germline V gene. Between the trimmed V and J ends, which lost 0 bases and 1 base, there was a span of 6 bases. CDR3 DNA sequence: TGTGCCAGCAGTTACTCGGGCTGGAACACCGGGGAGCTGTTTTTT. The encoded protein is CASSYSGWNTGELFF.

This clone showed up just once. Other DNA variants within this sample encode the same CDR3. CDR3 sequence (DNA): TGTGCCAGCAGCTTGGGAGGGGGGGCGGCCACCGGGGAGCTGTTTTTT. The encoded protein is CASSLGGGAATGELFF. V usage is TRBV5-4 and J usage is TRBJ2-2; possible D gene TRBD2, 7 bases. V lost 0 bases, J lost 4 bases, and 13 bases lay in between. The germline V gene encodes CDR1 SGHNT and CDR2 YYREEE (reference sequence). The CDR3 is made up of 16 amino acids.

This CDR3 reads CASSRAGGSTEAFF. CDR3 DNA sequence: TGTGCCAGCAGCCGCGCTGGAGGGAGCACTGAAGCTTTCTTT. The rearrangement links TRBV3-1 (or the pseudogene TRBV3-2) to TRBJ1-1; D unclear. This CDR3 is built from 14 residues. V lost 4 bases to trimming and J lost 4 bases, with 13 bases between them. The V gene's germline CDR1 is LGHDT and CDR2 YNNKEL (reference sequence).

The chain is built from TRBV4-1 and TRBJ2-2; TRBD2 matches at 7 bases. CDR1 and CDR2 (germline): MGHRA, YSYEKL. After removal of 3 bases from V and 7 bases from J, the junction contained 2 bases not matched to a gene. This CDR3 has 13 residues. The CDR3 region is CASSQREIGELFF. DNA for the CDR3: TGCGCCAGCAGCCAGCGGGAGATCGGGGAGCTGTTTTTT.

The chain has TRBV19 and TRBJ1-2, with 9 positions matching TRBD1. CDR1 LNHDA and CDR2 SQIVND come from the germline V gene (reference sequence). V lost 5 bases, J lost 2 bases, and 9 bases stayed unmatched. CDR3 size: 16 residues. The CDR3 DNA is TGTGCCAGTAGTCAAAGAACAGGGGGCATAAACTATGGCTACACCTTC. Encoded protein: CASSQRTGGINYGYTF.

This chain connects TRBV12-3 or TRBV12-4 to TRBJ2-5, with 9 positions matching TRBD1. Trimming cost V 5 bases and J 4 bases; bases outside gene matches: 2. The CDR3 totals 13 residues. CDR3 in amino acids: CASSGQGTETQYF. CDR3 DNA: TGTGCCAGCAGTGGACAGGGGACAGAGACCCAGTACTTC.

This clone was picked up one time. The rearrangement joins TRBV2 to TRBJ1-6; D is possibly TRBD1 (6 bases). The length of the CDR3 is 15 residues. CDR1 is SNHLY and CDR2 is FYNNEI in the germline V gene. Trimming cost V 6 bases and J 7 bases, with 16 bases left between them. The CDR3 is CASSGQPEGNSPLHF. In nucleotides, the CDR3 is TGTGCCAGCAGCGGACAGCCCGAAGGCAATTCACCCCTCCACTTT.

The count of this clone is one. The V call is TRBV30, the J call TRBJ1-2; the D gene is possibly TRBD1 (6 bases). V lost 4 bases, J lost 8 bases, and 11 bases lay in between. Germline CDR1 is GTSNPN and CDR2 is SVGIG (reference sequence). The CDR3 is made up of 11 amino acids. CDR3 loop: CAWTLGGGYTF. The CDR3 nucleotides read TGTGCCTGGACTCTAGGGGGAGGCTACACCTTC.

The chain uses TRBV5-1 and TRBJ1-3, with unresolved D. V lost 4 bases and J 0 bases, leaving 11 bases between the germline ends. The CDR3 runs 15 residues. CDR1 is SGHRS, CDR2 YFSETQ, per germline. CDR3 coding DNA: TGCGCCAGCAGCCCCTCAGGCAGCTCTGGAAACACCATATATTTT. Its translation is CASSPSGSSGNTIYF.

V gene TRBV28 combines with J gene TRBJ1-2; D remains unclear. CDR1 is MDHEN, CDR2 SYDVKM, per germline. The CDR3 has 14 amino acids. Trimming removed 4 bases from V and 4 bases from J, with 13 bases in between. CDR3 DNA: TGTGCCAGCAGTTCCTCATCTACCCTCTATGGCTACACCTTC. This sequence encodes CASSSSSTLYGYTF.

The chain links TRBV6-1 to TRBJ2-5; tentative D call: TRBD2 (6 bases). Germline V gene sequence: CDR1 MNHNS, CDR2 SASEGT. The CDR3 length is 14 residues. V gave up 0 bases and J gave up 1 base, with 6 bases separating them. CDR3: CASSEARGQETQYF. CDR3 sequence (DNA): TGTGCCAGCAGTGAAGCGCGGGGCCAAGAGACCCAGTACTTC.

The rearrangement uses TRBV12-3 or TRBV12-4 and TRBJ2-1; 9 positions match TRBD2. The ends lost 2 bases at V and 8 bases at J; junction bases unmatched: 1. The CDR3 is 13 residues long. Written as DNA, the CDR3 is TGTGCCAGCAGTTTACTAGCGGGGTATGAGCAGTTCTTC. Protein: CASSLLAGYEQFF.

This chain joins TRBV2 and TRBJ2-3; perhaps TRBD1 as D (5 bases). V was cut by 7 bases and J by 2 bases, with 19 bases left in between. The CDR3 is 16 residues long. Germline-derived CDR1 and CDR2 are SNHLY and FYNNEI. The CDR3 protein is CASMRSVGADTDTQYF. As DNA, the CDR3 is TGTGCCAGCATGAGAAGCGTAGGGGCGGACACAGATACGCAGTATTTT. Using reference TRBV2 and TRBJ2-3 for the parts outside the CDR3, the full variable domain is EPEVTQTPSHQVTQMGQEVILRCVPISNHLYFYWYRQILGQKVEFLVSFYNNEISEKSEIFDDQFSVERPDGSNFTLKIRSTKLEDSAMYFCASMRSVGADTDTQYFGPGTRLTVL.

The V call is TRBV2, the J call TRBJ1-5; the D gene is possibly TRBD1 (5 bases). CDR1 and CDR2 (germline): SNHLY, FYNNEI. The length of the CDR3 is 13 residues. Trimming shortened V by 10 bases and J by 3 bases, and 13 bases separated the two germline ends. The DNA of the CDR3 is TGTGCCACCACGGGCAGGGACAATCAGCCCCAGCATTTT. It encodes CATTGRDNQPQHF. Full variable domain (remainder filled in from reference TRBV2 and TRBJ1-5): EPEVTQTPSHQVTQMGQEVILRCVPISNHLYFYWYRQILGQKVEFLVSFYNNEISEKSEIFDDQFSVERPDGSNFTLKIRSTKLEDSAMYFCATTGRDNQPQHFGDGTRLSIL.

The rearrangement uses TRBV5-1 and TRBJ1-4, with D unresolved. The V and J ends lost 0 bases and 0 bases respectively, with 9 bases between them. Germline V gene data show CDR1 as SGHRS and CDR2 as YFSETQ. CDR3 length: 16 amino acids. The CDR3 DNA is TGCGCCAGCAGCTTGGGGACTACCACAACTAATGAAAAACTGTTTTTT. It yields the protein CASSLGTTTTNEKLFF.

The chain is built from TRBV11-2 and TRBJ2-2; D is uncertain. The V gene's germline CDR1 is SGHAT and CDR2 FQNNGV. The CDR3 length is 14 residues. Trimming removed 1 base from V and 3 bases from J, with 6 bases in between. CDR3 loop: CASSLGRDTGELFF. CDR3 DNA: TGTGCCAGCAGCTTAGGTAGAGACACCGGGGAGCTGTTTTTT.

The chain recombines TRBV19 with TRBJ1-1; TRBD1 is a possible D gene (6 bases). Looked up from germline, CDR1 is LNHDA and CDR2 is SQIVND (reference sequence). Trimming cost V 2 bases and J 5 bases, with 15 bases left between them. The CDR3 is 15 amino acids. The CDR3 spells CASSIHGGLGTEAFF. For the CDR3, the DNA is TGTGCCAGTAGTATACATGGGGGCTTGGGGACTGAAGCTTTCTTT.

The V gene is TRBV29-1, the J gene TRBJ2-3, with a possible D match to TRBD2 (5 bases). The germline V gene encodes CDR1 SQVTM and CDR2 ANQGSEA. Trimming removed 3 bases from V and 1 base from J, with 17 bases in between. The CDR3 is made up of 16 amino acids. CDR3 in amino acids: CSVDPFERWGTDTQYF. The CDR3 DNA sequence: TGCAGCGTTGACCCGTTTGAGCGGTGGGGCACAGATACGCAGTATTTT.

This clone was seen a few times. This chain connects TRBV2 to TRBJ1-3; possible D gene TRBD1, 5 bases. Germline CDR1 reads SNHLY; CDR2 reads FYNNEI. Trimming removed 8 bases from V and 0 bases from J, with 11 bases in between. The CDR3 sequence is 14 residues long. The CDR3 is CASSPGGSGNTIYF. Written as DNA, the CDR3 is TGTGCCAGCTCCCCGGGGGGCTCTGGAAACACCATATATTTT.

The chain recombines TRBV5-1 with TRBJ2-1, with 8 bases aligning to TRBD2. With 4 bases clipped from V and 9 bases from J, the junction kept 12 bases outside the gene matches. The CDR3 is 15 residues long. Germline CDR1 reads SGHRS; CDR2 reads YFSETQ. The CDR3 region is CASSGLATGAGEQFF. The CDR3 coding sequence is TGCGCCAGCAGCGGACTAGCTACGGGGGCGGGTGAGCAGTTCTTC.

The gene calls are TRBV4-1 and TRBJ1-1, with D possibly matching TRBD1 (5 bases). Trimming cost V 4 bases and J 3 bases, with 15 bases left between them. CDR1 is MGHRA and CDR2 is YSYEKL in the germline V gene. The CDR3 is made up of 15 amino acids. The DNA for the CDR3 is TGCGCCAGCAGCCTCCAACTCGTAGGGGACACTGAAGCTTTCTTT. Amino acids: CASSLQLVGDTEAFF.

This clone was seen only a few times. The rearrangement joins TRBV18 to TRBJ2-2; possible D gene TRBD1, 6 bases. Germline CDR1 KGHSH, CDR2 LQKENI. V was trimmed by 3 bases and J by 4 bases, leaving 24 bases between them. The CDR3 runs 19 residues. The CDR3 DNA reads as TGTGCCAGCTCACCGCTCCGGGCCACAGGGATCTTAGGCACCGGGGAGCTGTTTTTT. It is translated as CASSPLRATGILGTGELFF. The variable domain in full, with the rest retrieved from reference TRBV18 and TRBJ2-2, is NAGVMQNPRHLVRRRGQEARLRCSPMKGHSHVYWYRQLPEEGLKFMVYLQKENIIDESGMPKERFSAEFPKEGPSILRIQQVVRGDSAAYFCASSPLRATGILGTGELFFGEGSRLTVL.

The genes are TRBV6-1 and TRBJ1-2; 9 nucleotides line up with TRBD1. Germline V CDR1 and CDR2: MNHNS, SASEGT. The CDR3 runs to 15 residues. Trimming cost V 0 bases and J 5 bases; bases outside gene matches: 4. In DNA form, the CDR3 reads TGTGCCAGCAGTGAAGCCGGGACAGGGAATTATGGCTACACCTTC. This encodes CASSEAGTGNYGYTF.

The chain has TRBV19 and TRBJ1-2; no reliable D call. Germline CDR1 and CDR2: LNHDA and SQIVND (reference sequence). Trimming took off 5 bases at V and 3 bases at J, with 10 bases between the two ends. The CDR3 has 13 residues. CDR3: CASSLDMDYGYTF. The CDR3, as DNA: TGTGCCAGTAGTCTCGACATGGACTATGGCTACACCTTC.

The V call is TRBV27, the J call TRBJ1-1; tentatively, D is TRBD1 (5 bases). The CDR3 sequence is 12 residues long. V was shortened by 3 bases and J by 6 bases, with 8 bases between the two germline ends. Germline V gene data show CDR1 as MNHEY and CDR2 as SMNVEV (reference sequence). This CDR3 reads CASSFGGSEAFF. The CDR3 coding sequence is TGTGCCAGCAGTTTTGGGGGGTCTGAAGCTTTCTTT.

This chain uses TRBV5-1 with TRBJ2-3; TRBD1 aligns across 8 bases. In germline, CDR1 is SGHRS, CDR2 YFSETQ. The length of the CDR3 is 16 residues. V lost 4 bases and J lost 2; bases outside the gene matches: 9. The CDR3 loop is CASSTGQGGFTDTQYF. For the CDR3, the DNA is TGCGCCAGCAGCACCGGACAGGGTGGGTTCACAGATACGCAGTATTTT.

V usage is TRBV20-1 and J usage is TRBJ1-2; D perhaps matches TRBD1 (5 bases). V was cut by 5 bases and J by 3 bases, with 7 bases left in between. Germline values: CDR1 DFQATT, CDR2 SNEGSKA (reference sequence). CDR3 length equals 11 residues. CDR3 in DNA: TGCAGTGCTTCGACAGACTATGGCTACACCTTC. Protein sequence: CSASTDYGYTF.